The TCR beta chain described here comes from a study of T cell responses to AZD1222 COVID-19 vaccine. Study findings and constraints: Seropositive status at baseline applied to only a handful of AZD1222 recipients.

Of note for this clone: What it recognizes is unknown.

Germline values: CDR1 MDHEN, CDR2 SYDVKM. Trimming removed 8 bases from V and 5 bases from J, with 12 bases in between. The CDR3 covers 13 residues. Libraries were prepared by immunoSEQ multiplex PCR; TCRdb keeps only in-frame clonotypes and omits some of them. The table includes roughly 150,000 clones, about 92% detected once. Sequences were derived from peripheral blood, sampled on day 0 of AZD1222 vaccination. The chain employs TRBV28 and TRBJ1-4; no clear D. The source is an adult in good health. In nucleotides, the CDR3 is TGTGCCAGCGACACGCCGGGAAATGAAAAACTGTTTTTT. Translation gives CASDTPGNEKLFF.